One and the same sample provided the 6 T cell receptor beta chains below, sequenced in a study of T cell responses to AZD1222 COVID-19 vaccine. Measured with immunoSEQ multiplex PCR; TCRdb has only the in-frame clones, and not every one. This sample has roughly 80,000 clones, with approximately 90% found just once. The material was peripheral blood, obtained 28 days after the second AZD1222 dose. The receptors derive from an adult who received the AZD1222 COVID-19 vaccine.

The rearrangement uses TRBV5-6 and TRBJ2-5; D is undetermined. Between the trimmed V and J ends, which lost 3 bases and 4 bases, there was a span of 13 bases. This CDR3 is 14 amino acids long. CDR1 SGHDT and CDR2 YYEEEE come from the germline V gene. CDR3 in DNA: TGTGCCAGCAGCTCGCGAGGACCTGGAGAGACCCAGTACTTC. Amino acid sequence: CASSSRGPGETQYF.

The chain carries TRBV27 and TRBJ2-7; 8 bases map to TRBD2. V was pared by 5 bases and J by 4 bases, with 7 bases of the junction left unmatched. From germline, CDR1 is MNHEY and CDR2 SMNVEV (reference sequence). This CDR3 is 14 amino acids long. In DNA, the CDR3 is TGTGCCAGCAGTCCATACGGGGGGGTGTACGAGCAGTACTTC. This translates into CASSPYGGVYEQYF.

The genes are TRBV4-2 and TRBJ1-4; tentative D call: TRBD1 (6 bases). Per the germline V gene, CDR1 is LGHNA and CDR2 is YNFKEQ. The CDR3 is 17 amino acids. Trimming took 0 bases from V and 3 from J, leaving 14 bases between them. CDR3 DNA sequence: TGTGCCAGCAGCCAAGAGTTGGTTACAGGGCCTAATGAAAAACTGTTTTTT. This translates into CASSQELVTGPNEKLFF.

This chain connects TRBV7-9 to TRBJ2-3; maybe TRBD2 (5 bases). Per the germline V gene, CDR1 is SEHNR and CDR2 is FQNEAQ (reference sequence). V was pared by 1 base and J by 2 bases, with 7 bases between. The CDR3 has 14 residues. The CDR3 bases are TGTGCCAGCAGCTTAGGGACTTCCACAGATACGCAGTATTTT. Protein product: CASSLGTSTDTQYF.

This rearrangement joins TRBV28 to TRBJ2-3; D remains ambiguous. CDR1 and CDR2 from the germline V gene are MDHEN and SYDVKM. V lost 4 bases to trimming and J lost 10 bases, with 12 bases between them. The CDR3 extends over 12 amino acids. As DNA, the CDR3 is TGTGCCAGCAGTTATGGGGAAAAGGCGCAGTATTTT. It is translated as CASSYGEKAQYF.

The rearrangement joins TRBV6-5 to TRBJ2-3; the D is unclear. Trimming removed 5 bases at V and 6 bases at J, with 18 bases between. The length of the CDR3 is 15 residues. Germline CDR1 and CDR2: MNHEY and SVGAGI. The CDR3 nucleotides are TGTGCCAGCAGTATGAACTGGGTCGGGCCGGATACGCAGTATTTT. Protein: CASSMNWVGPDTQYF.